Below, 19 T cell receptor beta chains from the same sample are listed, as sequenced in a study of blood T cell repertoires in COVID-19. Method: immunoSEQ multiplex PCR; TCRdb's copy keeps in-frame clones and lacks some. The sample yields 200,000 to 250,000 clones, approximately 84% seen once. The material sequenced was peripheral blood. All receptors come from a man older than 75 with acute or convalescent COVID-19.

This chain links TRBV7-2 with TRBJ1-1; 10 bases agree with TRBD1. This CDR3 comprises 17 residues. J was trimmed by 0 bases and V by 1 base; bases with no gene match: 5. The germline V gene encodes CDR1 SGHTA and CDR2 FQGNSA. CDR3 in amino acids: CASSLGGQGGMNTEAFF. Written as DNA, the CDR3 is TGTGCCAGCAGCTTAGGAGGACAGGGGGGGATGAACACTGAAGCTTTCTTT.

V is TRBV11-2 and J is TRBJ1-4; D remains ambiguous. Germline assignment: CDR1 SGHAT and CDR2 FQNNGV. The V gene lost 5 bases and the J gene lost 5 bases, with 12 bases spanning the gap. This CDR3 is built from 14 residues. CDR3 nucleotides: TGTGCCAGCAGCCACCGAGGAGGAAATGAAAAACTGTTTTTT. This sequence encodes CASSHRGGNEKLFF. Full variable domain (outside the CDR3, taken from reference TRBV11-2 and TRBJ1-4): EAGVAQSPRYKIIEKRQSVAFWCNPISGHATLYWYQQILGQGPKLLIQFQNNGVVDDSQLPKDRFSAERLKGVDSTLKIQPAKLEDSAVYLCASSHRGGNEKLFFGSGTQLSVL.

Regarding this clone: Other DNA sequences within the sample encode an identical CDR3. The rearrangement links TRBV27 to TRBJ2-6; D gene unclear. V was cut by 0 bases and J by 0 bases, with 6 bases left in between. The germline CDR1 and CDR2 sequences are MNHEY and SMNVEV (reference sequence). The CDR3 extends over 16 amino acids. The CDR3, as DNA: TGTGCCAGCAGTTTATCGCGTAGCTCTGGGGCCAACGTCCTGACTTTC. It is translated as CASSLSRSSGANVLTF.

CDR3 nucleotide sequence: TGTGCCAGCAGATTACAGGGGGATTCTAATGAAAAACTGTTTTTT. This encodes CASRLQGDSNEKLFF. The V gene is TRBV6-5, the J gene TRBJ1-4; 8 nucleotides match TRBD1. Trimming at V came to 6 bases and at J to 3 bases, leaving 6 bases not matched to a gene. The CDR3 covers 15 residues. Germline V gene sequence: CDR1 MNHEY, CDR2 SVGAGI.

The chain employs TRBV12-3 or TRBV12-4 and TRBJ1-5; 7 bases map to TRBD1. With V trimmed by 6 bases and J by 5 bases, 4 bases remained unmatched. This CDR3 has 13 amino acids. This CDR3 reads CASSRQGYQPQHF. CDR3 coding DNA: TGTGCCAGCAGCCGACAGGGTTATCAGCCCCAGCATTTT.

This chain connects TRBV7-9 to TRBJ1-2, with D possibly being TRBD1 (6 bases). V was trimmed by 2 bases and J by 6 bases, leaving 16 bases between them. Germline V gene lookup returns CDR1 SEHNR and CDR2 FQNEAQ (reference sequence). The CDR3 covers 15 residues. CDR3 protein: CASSLQQGGRDGYTF. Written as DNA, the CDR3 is TGTGCCAGCAGCTTACAACAGGGTGGAAGGGATGGCTACACCTTC.

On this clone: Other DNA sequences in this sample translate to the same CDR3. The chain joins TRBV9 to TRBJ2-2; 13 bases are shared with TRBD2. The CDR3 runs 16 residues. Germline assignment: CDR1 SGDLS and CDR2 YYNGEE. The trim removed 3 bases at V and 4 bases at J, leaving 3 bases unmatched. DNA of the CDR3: TGTGCCAGCAGCGCCAGACTAGCGGGAGGCACCGGGGAGCTGTTTTTT. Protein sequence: CASSARLAGGTGELFF.

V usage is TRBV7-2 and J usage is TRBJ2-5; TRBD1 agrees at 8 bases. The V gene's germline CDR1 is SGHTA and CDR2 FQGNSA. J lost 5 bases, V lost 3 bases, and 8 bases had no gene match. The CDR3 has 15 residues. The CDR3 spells CASSLGSGGGETQYF. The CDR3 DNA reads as TGTGCCAGCAGCTTGGGGTCAGGGGGCGGGGAGACCCAGTACTTC.

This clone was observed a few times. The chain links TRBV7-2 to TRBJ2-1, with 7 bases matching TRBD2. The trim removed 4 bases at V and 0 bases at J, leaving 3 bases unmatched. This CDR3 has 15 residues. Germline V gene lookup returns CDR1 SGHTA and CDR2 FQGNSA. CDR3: CASSYTSDSYNEQFF. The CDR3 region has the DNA TGTGCCAGCAGCTACACTAGCGACTCCTACAATGAGCAGTTCTTC. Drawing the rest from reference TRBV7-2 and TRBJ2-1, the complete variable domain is GAGVSQSPSNKVTEKGKDVELRCDPISGHTALYWYRQSLGQGLEFLIYFQGNSAPDKSGLPSDRFSAERTGGSVSTLTIQRTQQEDSAVYLCASSYTSDSYNEQFFGPGTRLTVL.

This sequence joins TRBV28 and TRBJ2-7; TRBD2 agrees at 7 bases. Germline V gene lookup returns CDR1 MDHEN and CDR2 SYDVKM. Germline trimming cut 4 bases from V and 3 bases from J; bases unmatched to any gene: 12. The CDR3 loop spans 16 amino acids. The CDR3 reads CASSSPFAGVVYEQYF. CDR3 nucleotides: TGTGCCAGCAGTTCCCCCTTTGCGGGAGTCGTCTACGAGCAGTACTTC.

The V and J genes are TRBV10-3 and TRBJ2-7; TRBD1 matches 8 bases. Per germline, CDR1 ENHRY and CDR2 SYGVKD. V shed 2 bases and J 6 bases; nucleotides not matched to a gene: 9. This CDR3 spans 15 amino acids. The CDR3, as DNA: TGTGCCATCAGTGAGGCAGGGGGCGCATTGACCGAGCAGTACTTC. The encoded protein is CAISEAGGALTEQYF.

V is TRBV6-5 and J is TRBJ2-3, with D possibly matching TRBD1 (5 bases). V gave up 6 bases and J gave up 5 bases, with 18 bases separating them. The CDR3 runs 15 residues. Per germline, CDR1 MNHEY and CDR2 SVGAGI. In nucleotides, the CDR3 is TGTGCCAGCAGCCCCGACAGCCTGATCGGAGATACGCAGTATTTT. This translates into CASSPDSLIGDTQYF.

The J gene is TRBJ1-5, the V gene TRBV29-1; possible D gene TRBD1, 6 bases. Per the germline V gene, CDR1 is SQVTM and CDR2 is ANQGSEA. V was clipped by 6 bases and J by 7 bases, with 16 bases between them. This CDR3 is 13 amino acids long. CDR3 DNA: TGCAGCGTAGGACAGACGCTTGGGCAGCCCCAGCATTTT. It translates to CSVGQTLGQPQHF. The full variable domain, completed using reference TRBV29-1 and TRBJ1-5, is SAVISQKPSRDICQRGTSLTIQCQVDSQVTMMFWYRQQPGQSLTLIATANQGSEATYESGFVIDKFPISRPNLTFSTLTVSNMSPEDSSIYLCSVGQTLGQPQHFGDGTRLSIL.

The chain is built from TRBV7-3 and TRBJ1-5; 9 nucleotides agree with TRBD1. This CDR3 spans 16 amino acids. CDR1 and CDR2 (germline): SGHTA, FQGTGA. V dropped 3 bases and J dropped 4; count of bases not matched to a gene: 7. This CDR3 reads CASSLGGQGGNQPQHF. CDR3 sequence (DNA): TGTGCCAGCAGCTTGGGGGGACAGGGAGGAAATCAGCCCCAGCATTTT.

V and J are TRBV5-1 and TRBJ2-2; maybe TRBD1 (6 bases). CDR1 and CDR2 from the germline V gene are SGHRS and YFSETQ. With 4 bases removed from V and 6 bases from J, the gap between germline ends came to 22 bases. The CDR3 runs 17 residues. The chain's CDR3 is CASSVLGASIGAGELFF. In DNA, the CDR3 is TGCGCCAGCAGCGTTTTGGGGGCCTCGATCGGCGCCGGGGAGCTGTTTTTT.

CDR3 sequence (DNA): TGTGCCAGCAGGGAGGCCGGGAGCTCCTACAATGAGCAGTTCTTC. Encoded protein: CASREAGSSYNEQFF. The rearrangement links TRBV7-2 to TRBJ2-1, with TRBD2 as a possible D gene (6 bases). The ends were cut back, 6 bases at V and 0 bases at J, with 12 bases in the middle. The CDR3 spans 15 residues. Per the germline V gene, CDR1 is SGHTA and CDR2 is FQGNSA.

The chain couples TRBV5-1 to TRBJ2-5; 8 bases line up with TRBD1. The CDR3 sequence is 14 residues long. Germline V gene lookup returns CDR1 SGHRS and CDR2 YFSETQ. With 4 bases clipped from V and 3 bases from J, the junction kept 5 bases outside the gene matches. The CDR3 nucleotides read TGCGCCAGCAGCAGGGGACAGGCAGAAGAGACCCAGTACTTC. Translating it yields CASSRGQAEETQYF.

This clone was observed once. The CDR3 reads CASSPGKGVGGETQYF. Here the CDR3 DNA reads TGTGCCAGCAGCCCTGGGAAGGGGGTAGGAGGAGAGACCCAGTACTTC. The chain joins TRBV3-1 (or the pseudogene TRBV3-2) to TRBJ2-5, with a tentative D call TRBD1 (6 bases). V dropped 4 bases and J dropped 4 bases, with 19 bases sitting between them. This CDR3 has 16 amino acids. CDR1 is LGHDT, CDR2 YNNKEL, per germline (reference sequence).

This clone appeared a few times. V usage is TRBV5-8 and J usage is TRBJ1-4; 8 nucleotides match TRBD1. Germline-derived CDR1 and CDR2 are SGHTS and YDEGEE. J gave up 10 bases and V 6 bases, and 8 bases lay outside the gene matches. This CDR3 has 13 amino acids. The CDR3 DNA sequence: TGTGCCAGCACATCCGGGACAGGACTAAAACTGTTTTTT. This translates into CASTSGTGLKLFF.